These 24 T cell receptor beta chains came from one sample sequenced in a study of blood T cell repertoires in COVID-19. The method was immunoSEQ multiplex PCR; TCRdb's version includes in-frame clones alone and lacks a portion of them. The sample carries about 220,000 clones, roughly 87% recorded once. Sequenced input: PBMCs or T cells enriched from blood (not recorded which). The source is a woman aged 30 to 39 with acute COVID-19.

The chain links TRBV9 to TRBJ2-1, with TRBD2 identical over 13 bases. In germline, CDR1 is SGDLS, CDR2 YYNGEE. The CDR3 is 15 residues long. With 4 bases clipped from V and 6 bases from J, the junction kept 4 bases outside the gene matches. CDR3 DNA sequence: TGTGCCAGCAGCAGGACTAGCGGGGGTCTCAATGAGCAGTTCTTC. This codes for CASSRTSGGLNEQFF. The whole variable domain, filled in from reference TRBV9 and TRBJ2-1, reads DSGVTQTPKHLITATGQRVTLRCSPRSGDLSVYWYQQSLDQGLQFLIQYYNGEERAKGNILERFSAQQFPDLHSELNLSSLELGDSALYFCASSRTSGGLNEQFFGPGTRLTVL.

The chain couples TRBV4-3 to TRBJ1-3; tentative D call: TRBD1 (5 bases). Germline V gene lookup returns CDR1 LGHNA and CDR2 YSLEER. The V end lost 4 bases, the J end lost 0 bases, and 16 bases lay between the germline ends. This CDR3 is built from 17 residues. The CDR3 spells CASSPRTTDNSGNTIYF. The CDR3 DNA reads TGCGCCAGCAGCCCGAGGACAACCGACAACTCTGGAAACACCATATATTTT.

The V gene is TRBV27, the J gene TRBJ2-7, with D hard to call. Germline V gives CDR1 MNHEY, CDR2 SMNVEV (reference sequence). The length of the CDR3 is 13 residues. The V end was cut by 3 bases, the J end by 2 bases, with 8 bases between. The CDR3 loop is CASSLTRTYEQYF. In DNA, the CDR3 is TGTGCCAGCAGTTTGACTCGCACCTACGAGCAGTACTTC.

V and J are TRBV6-1 and TRBJ1-1; D call uncertain. Trimming removed 2 bases from V and 5 bases from J, with 15 bases in between. Germline V CDR1 and CDR2: MNHNS, SASEGT. CDR3 length equals 15 residues. This CDR3 reads CASSEMVASETEAFF. The CDR3 nucleotides read TGTGCCAGCAGTGAAATGGTAGCATCGGAGACTGAAGCTTTCTTT.

The chain couples TRBV19 to TRBJ2-3, with TRBD2 matching 7 bases. CDR3 size: 16 residues. V lost 5 bases and J lost 4; bases outside the gene matches: 12. Germline CDR1 and CDR2: LNHDA and SQIVND (reference sequence). In DNA, the CDR3 is TGTGCCAGTAGTTCCAGACTAGCAGCCGGCGCAGATACGCAGTATTTT. Protein product: CASSSRLAAGADTQYF.

V and J are TRBV6-5 and TRBJ1-5; D gene unclear. V was cut by 8 bases and J by 5 bases, with 10 bases left in between. CDR1 is MNHEY and CDR2 is SVGAGI in the germline V gene. The CDR3 loop spans 12 amino acids. CDR3 bases: TGTGCCAGCGTGGTGGGAGATCAGCCCCAGCATTTT. Translating gives CASVVGDQPQHF.

Of note for this clone: A read error may produce the germline difference seen at one junction end. The chain is built from TRBV7-7 and TRBJ2-5; 10 nucleotides align to TRBD1. Germline V gene lookup returns CDR1 SSHAT and CDR2 FNYEAQ (reference sequence). The CDR3 loop spans 16 amino acids. The DNA of the CDR3 is TGTGCTAGCAGCTTGGTACCGGGACAGGGGCGCGAGACCCAGTACTTC. Encoded protein: CASSLVPGQGRETQYF. The full variable domain, with the rest looked up from reference TRBV7-7 and TRBJ2-5, is GAGVSQSPRYKVTKRGQDVTLRCDPISSHATLYWYQQALGQGPEFLTYFNYEAQPDKSGLPSDRFSAERPEGSISTLTIQRTEQRDSAMYRCASSLVPGQGRETQYFGPGTRLLVL.

J is TRBJ1-1 and V is TRBV20-1; 7 bases line up with TRBD1. Looked up from germline, CDR1 is DFQATT and CDR2 is SNEGSKA (reference sequence). V was clipped by 7 bases and J by 4 bases; unmatched bases: 3. This CDR3 comprises 11 residues. This CDR3 is CSVPGGTEAFF. The CDR3 DNA is TGCAGTGTCCCAGGGGGCACTGAAGCTTTCTTT.

The chain uses TRBV4-2 and TRBJ2-6; TRBD1 matches at 9 bases. This CDR3 is built from 18 residues. The trim removed 0 bases at V and 0 bases at J, leaving 3 bases unmatched. Germline values: CDR1 LGHNA, CDR2 YNFKEQ. CDR3 protein: CASSQEGQGPSGANVLTF. The CDR3 nucleotides read TGTGCCAGCAGCCAAGAGGGACAGGGACCCTCTGGGGCCAACGTCCTGACTTTC.

The V and J genes are TRBV11-2 and TRBJ2-2; D remains unclear. Trimming took off 0 bases at V and 5 bases at J, with 7 bases between the two ends. Germline V gives CDR1 SGHAT, CDR2 FQNNGV. The CDR3 extends over 14 amino acids. In DNA form, the CDR3 reads TGTGCCAGCAGCTTAGATGAGGAGACCGGGGAGCTGTTTTTT. Its translation is CASSLDEETGELFF.

This clone was counted a single time. This rearrangement joins TRBV27 to TRBJ1-2; the match to TRBD1 covers 11 bases. CDR3 length: 19 residues. The V gene's germline CDR1 is MNHEY and CDR2 SMNVEV (reference sequence). The V and J ends lost 5 bases and 3 bases, in that order; junction bases with no gene match: 17. The CDR3 DNA reads TGTGCCAGCAGTCACCGTTTACCAATTGGACAGGGGGCAGACTATGGCTACACCTTC. This codes for CASSHRLPIGQGADYGYTF.

Written as DNA, the CDR3 is TGTGCCAGCAGCTCGGGAGGGGGGTATGAAAAACTGTTTTTT. Encoded protein: CASSSGGGYEKLFF. The V call is TRBV5-4, the J call TRBJ1-4; possibly TRBD1 for D (6 bases). CDR3 size: 14 residues. Trimming removed 3 bases from V and 6 bases from J, with 12 bases in between. CDR1 SGHNT and CDR2 YYREEE come from the germline V gene (reference sequence).

V and J are TRBV18 and TRBJ1-1; 12 bases map to TRBD1. Germline CDR1 KGHSH, CDR2 LQKENI. The CDR3 is 13 residues long. The J segment lost 10 bases and the V segment lost 5 bases, leaving 5 bases of the junction unmatched. The CDR3 DNA reads TGTGCCAGCTCATCGGGACAGGGGGCCGGAGCTTTCTTT. Its protein is CASSSGQGAGAFF.

The rearrangement uses TRBV5-6 and TRBJ2-3; 7 bases agree with TRBD1. Looked up from germline, CDR1 is SGHDT and CDR2 is YYEEEE. This CDR3 comprises 16 residues. Trimming removed 4 bases from V and 0 bases from J; junction bases left unmatched: 8. CDR3 region: CASSGWDSRSTDTQYF. The CDR3 nucleotides read TGTGCCAGCAGCGGTTGGGACAGCAGAAGCACAGATACGCAGTATTTT.

V usage is TRBV3-1 (or the pseudogene TRBV3-2) and J usage is TRBJ1-5, with a weak D call TRBD1 (6 bases). This CDR3 region has 15 residues. The germline V gene has CDR1 LGHDT and CDR2 YNNKEL (reference sequence). Trimming removed 2 bases from V and 0 bases from J, with 8 bases in between. DNA of the CDR3: TGTGCCAGCAGCCAAAGGGGGTATAGCAATCAGCCCCAGCATTTT. Translating gives CASSQRGYSNQPQHF.

The V gene is TRBV27, the J gene TRBJ2-5, with 16 positions matching TRBD2. Germline CDR1 is MNHEY and CDR2 is SMNVEV (reference sequence). CDR3 length: 19 amino acids. J lost 6 bases, V lost 5 bases, and 15 bases had no gene match. The CDR3 DNA reads TGTGCCAGCAGTCCTGGCCCGGGACTAGCGGGGGGGCCTTTTCAGACCCAGTACTTC. Protein product: CASSPGPGLAGGPFQTQYF.

This chain joins TRBV14 and TRBJ1-2; no reliable D call. The V gene lost 1 base and the J gene lost 5 bases, with 11 bases spanning the gap. The CDR3 sequence is 14 residues long. Germline V gene data show CDR1 as SGHDN and CDR2 as FVKESK. The CDR3 DNA is TGTGCCAGCAGCCAAGTTCTGAACGAGTATGGCTACACCTTC. Residues: CASSQVLNEYGYTF.

The chain joins TRBV18 to TRBJ1-5, with 10 bases aligning to TRBD1. Germline V gene data show CDR1 as KGHSH and CDR2 as LQKENI. The CDR3 contains 15 residues. The ends lost 9 bases at V and 4 bases at J; junction bases unmatched: 9. The CDR3: CASSTGGAGNQPQHF. The CDR3 DNA reads as TGTGCCAGTTCGACAGGGGGCGCGGGGAATCAGCCCCAGCATTTT.

This clone was seen a handful of times. V is TRBV6-6 and J is TRBJ1-5, with 8 bases matching TRBD1. Germline CDR1 reads MNHNY; CDR2 reads SVGAGI (reference sequence). The junction had 2 bases not matched to a gene; V was cut back by 5 bases and J by 5 bases. The CDR3 is made up of 13 amino acids. The CDR3 is CASSPGGYQPQHF. The CDR3 DNA follows: TGTGCCAGCAGTCCAGGGGGCTATCAGCCCCAGCATTTT.

The V and J genes are TRBV18 and TRBJ2-6; the match to TRBD1 covers 9 bases. CDR3 length: 18 amino acids. V dropped 3 bases and J dropped 1; count of bases not matched to a gene: 7. The V gene's germline CDR1 is KGHSH and CDR2 LQKENI. CDR3 sequence (DNA): TGTGCCAGCTCACCGCGGACAGGGGCCATGTCTGGGGCCAACGTCCTGACTTTC. Translated, it gives CASSPRTGAMSGANVLTF.

The rearrangement joins TRBV4-1 to TRBJ1-1; D is perhaps TRBD1 (6 bases). This CDR3 is built from 17 residues. Germline V gives CDR1 MGHRA, CDR2 YSYEKL. V lost 4 bases and J 4 bases, leaving 22 bases between the germline ends. CDR3 bases: TGCGCCAGCAGCCCAGCATTAGGACAGCAAAGGTTCACTGAAGCTTTCTTT. It translates to CASSPALGQQRFTEAFF.

J is TRBJ1-6 and V is TRBV3-1 (or the pseudogene TRBV3-2); D not certain. V gave up 1 base and J gave up 9 bases, with 13 bases separating them. Per the germline V gene, CDR1 is LGHDT and CDR2 is YNNKEL (reference sequence). This CDR3 has 15 residues. This CDR3 reads CASSQGEGRVSPLHF. Written as DNA, the CDR3 is TGTGCCAGCAGCCAAGGTGAAGGTCGGGTTTCACCCCTCCACTTT.

The chain joins TRBV2 to TRBJ2-2; TRBD2 matches at 9 bases. Losses at the gene ends were 5 bases for V and 1 base for J; bases not matched to a gene: 2. CDR1 is SNHLY and CDR2 is FYNNEI in the germline V gene. This CDR3 is 15 amino acids long. The CDR3 DNA follows: TGTGCCAGCAGTTTAGCGGGGGTGAACACCGGGGAGCTGTTTTTT. This encodes CASSLAGVNTGELFF.

This chain links TRBV3-1 (or the pseudogene TRBV3-2) with TRBJ1-2, with 8 bases aligning to TRBD1. This CDR3 has 15 amino acids. With V trimmed by 1 base and J by 5 bases, 6 bases remained unmatched. The germline V gene has CDR1 LGHDT and CDR2 YNNKEL (reference sequence). CDR3 in amino acids: CASSQGTGSGYGYTF. The CDR3 DNA is TGTGCCAGCAGCCAAGGGACAGGGTCGGGTTATGGCTACACCTTC.